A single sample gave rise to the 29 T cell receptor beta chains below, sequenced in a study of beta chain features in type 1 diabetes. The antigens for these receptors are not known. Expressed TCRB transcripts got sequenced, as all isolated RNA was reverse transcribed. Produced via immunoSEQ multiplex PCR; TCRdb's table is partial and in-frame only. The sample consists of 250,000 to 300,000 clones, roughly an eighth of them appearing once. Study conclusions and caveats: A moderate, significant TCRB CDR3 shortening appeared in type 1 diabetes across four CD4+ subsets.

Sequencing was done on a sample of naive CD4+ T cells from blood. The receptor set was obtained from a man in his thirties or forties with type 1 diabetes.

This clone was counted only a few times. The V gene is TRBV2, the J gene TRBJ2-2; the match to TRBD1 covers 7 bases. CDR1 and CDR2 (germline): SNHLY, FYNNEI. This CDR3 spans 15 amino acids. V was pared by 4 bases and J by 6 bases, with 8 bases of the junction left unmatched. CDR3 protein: CASSGRTGVAGELFF. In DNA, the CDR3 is TGTGCCAGCAGTGGCCGGACAGGCGTAGCCGGGGAGCTGTTTTTT.

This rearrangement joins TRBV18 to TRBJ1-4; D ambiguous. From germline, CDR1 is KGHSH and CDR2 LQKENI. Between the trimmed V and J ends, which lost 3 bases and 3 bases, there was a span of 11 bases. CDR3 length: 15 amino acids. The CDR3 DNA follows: TGTGCCAGCTCACCGGCGGGTGCGCCTAATGAAAAACTGTTTTTT. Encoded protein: CASSPAGAPNEKLFF.

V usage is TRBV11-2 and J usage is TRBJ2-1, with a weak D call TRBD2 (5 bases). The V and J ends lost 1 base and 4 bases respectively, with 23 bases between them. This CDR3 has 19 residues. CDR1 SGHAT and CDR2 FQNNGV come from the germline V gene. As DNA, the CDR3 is TGTGCCAGCAGCTTAGGAGGGAATCTTTGGGGTTATGGGTACAATGAGCAGTTCTTC. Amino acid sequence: CASSLGGNLWGYGYNEQFF.

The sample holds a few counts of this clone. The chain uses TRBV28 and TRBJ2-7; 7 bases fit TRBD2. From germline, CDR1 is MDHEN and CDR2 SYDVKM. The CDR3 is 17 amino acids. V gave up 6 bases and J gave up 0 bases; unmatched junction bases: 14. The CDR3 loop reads CASSPTSAQISSYEQYF. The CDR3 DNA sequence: TGTGCCAGCAGCCCTACTAGCGCCCAAATCAGCTCCTACGAGCAGTACTTC.

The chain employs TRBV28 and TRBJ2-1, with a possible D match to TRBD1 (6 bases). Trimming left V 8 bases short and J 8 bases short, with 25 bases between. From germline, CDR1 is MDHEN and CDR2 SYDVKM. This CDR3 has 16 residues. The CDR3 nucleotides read TGTGCCAGCTCCTTTAAAGGATCTCAGTACAGGGATGAGCAGTTCTTC. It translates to CASSFKGSQYRDEQFF.

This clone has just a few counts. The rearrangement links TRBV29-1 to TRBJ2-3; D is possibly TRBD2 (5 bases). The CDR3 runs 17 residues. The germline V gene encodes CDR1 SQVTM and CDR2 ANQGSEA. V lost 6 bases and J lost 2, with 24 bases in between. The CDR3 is CSVDYGRPRVYTDTQYF. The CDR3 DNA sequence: TGCAGCGTAGACTACGGTAGGCCCCGTGTGTACACAGATACGCAGTATTTT.

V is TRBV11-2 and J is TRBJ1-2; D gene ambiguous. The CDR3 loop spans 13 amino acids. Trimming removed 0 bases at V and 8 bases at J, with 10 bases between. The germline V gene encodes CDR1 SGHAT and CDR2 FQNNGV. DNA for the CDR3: TGTGCCAGCAGCTTAGAGTTGCCGGGAGGCTACACCTTC. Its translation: CASSLELPGGYTF.

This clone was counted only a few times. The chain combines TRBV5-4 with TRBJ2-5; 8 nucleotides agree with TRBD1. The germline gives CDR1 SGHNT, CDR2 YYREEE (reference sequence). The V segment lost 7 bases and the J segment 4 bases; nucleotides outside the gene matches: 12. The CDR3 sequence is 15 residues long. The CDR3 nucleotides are TGTGCCAGCTTACAGACAGGGGCGTCGAGAGAGACCCAGTACTTC. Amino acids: CASLQTGASRETQYF.

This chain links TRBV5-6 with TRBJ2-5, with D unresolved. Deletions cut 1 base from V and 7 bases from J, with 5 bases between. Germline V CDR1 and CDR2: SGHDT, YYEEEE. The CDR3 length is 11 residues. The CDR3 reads CASSLRATQYF. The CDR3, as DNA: TGTGCCAGCAGCTTGAGAGCGACCCAGTACTTC.

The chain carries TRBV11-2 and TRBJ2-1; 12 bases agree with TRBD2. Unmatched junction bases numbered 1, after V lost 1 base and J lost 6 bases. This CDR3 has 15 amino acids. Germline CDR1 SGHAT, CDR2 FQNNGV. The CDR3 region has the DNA TGTGCCAGCAGCTTAGGGACTAGCGGGACCAATGAGCAGTTCTTC. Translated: CASSLGTSGTNEQFF.

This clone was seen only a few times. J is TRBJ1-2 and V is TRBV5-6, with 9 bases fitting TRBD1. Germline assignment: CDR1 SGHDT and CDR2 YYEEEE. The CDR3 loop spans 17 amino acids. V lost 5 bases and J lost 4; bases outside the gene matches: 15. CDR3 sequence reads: CASRVSGTGTLGYGYTF. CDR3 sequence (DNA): TGTGCCAGCAGAGTGTCCGGGACAGGGACGCTGGGCTATGGCTACACCTTC.

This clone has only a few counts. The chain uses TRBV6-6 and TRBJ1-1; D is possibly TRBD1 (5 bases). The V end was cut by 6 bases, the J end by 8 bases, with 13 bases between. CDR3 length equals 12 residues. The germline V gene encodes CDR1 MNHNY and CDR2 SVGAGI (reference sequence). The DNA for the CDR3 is TGTGCCAGCAGCAATAATAACAGGGAAGCTTTCTTT. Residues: CASSNNNREAFF.

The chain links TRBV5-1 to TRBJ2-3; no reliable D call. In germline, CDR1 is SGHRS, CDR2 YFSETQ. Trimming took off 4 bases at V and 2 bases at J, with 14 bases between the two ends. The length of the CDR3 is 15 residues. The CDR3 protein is CASSVGPGTTDTQYF. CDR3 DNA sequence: TGCGCCAGCAGCGTAGGTCCAGGAACCACAGATACGCAGTATTTT.

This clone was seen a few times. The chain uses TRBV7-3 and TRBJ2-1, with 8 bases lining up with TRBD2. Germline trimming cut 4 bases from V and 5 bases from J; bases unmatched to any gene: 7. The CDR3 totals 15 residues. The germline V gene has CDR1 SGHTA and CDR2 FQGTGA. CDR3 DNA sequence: TGTGCCAGCAGCTGGGCTAGCGGGCAAAACAATGAGCAGTTCTTC. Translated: CASSWASGQNNEQFF. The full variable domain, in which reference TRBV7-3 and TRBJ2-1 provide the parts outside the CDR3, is GAGVSQTPSNKVTEKGKYVELRCDPISGHTALYWYRQSLGQGPEFLIYFQGTGAADDSGLPNDRFFAVRPEGSVSTLKIQRTERGDSAVYLCASSWASGQNNEQFFGPGTRLTVL.

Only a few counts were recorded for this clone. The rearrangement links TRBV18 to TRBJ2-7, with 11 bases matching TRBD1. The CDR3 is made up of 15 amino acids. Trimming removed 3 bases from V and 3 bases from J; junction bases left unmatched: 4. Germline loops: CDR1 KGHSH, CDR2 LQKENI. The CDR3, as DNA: TGTGCCAGCTCACCCGCCGGGACAGGGGGCTACGAGCAGTACTTC. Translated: CASSPAGTGGYEQYF. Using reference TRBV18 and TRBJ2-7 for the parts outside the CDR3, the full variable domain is NAGVMQNPRHLVRRRGQEARLRCSPMKGHSHVYWYRQLPEEGLKFMVYLQKENIIDESGMPKERFSAEFPKEGPSILRIQQVVRGDSAAYFCASSPAGTGGYEQYFGPGTRLTVT.

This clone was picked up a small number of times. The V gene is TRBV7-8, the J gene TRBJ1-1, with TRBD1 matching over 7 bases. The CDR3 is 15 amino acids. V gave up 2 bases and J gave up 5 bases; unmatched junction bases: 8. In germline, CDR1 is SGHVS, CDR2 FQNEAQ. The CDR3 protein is CASSLRGQGGTEAFF. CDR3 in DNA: TGTGCCAGCAGCTTAAGGGGGCAGGGTGGGACTGAAGCTTTCTTT.

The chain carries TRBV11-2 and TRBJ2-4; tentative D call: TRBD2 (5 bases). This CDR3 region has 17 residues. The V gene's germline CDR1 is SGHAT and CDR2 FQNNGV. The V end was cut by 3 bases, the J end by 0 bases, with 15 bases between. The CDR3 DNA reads TGTGCCAGCAGCTTGAGGGAAGGGCTTCTAGCCAAAAACATTCAGTACTTC. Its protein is CASSLREGLLAKNIQYF.

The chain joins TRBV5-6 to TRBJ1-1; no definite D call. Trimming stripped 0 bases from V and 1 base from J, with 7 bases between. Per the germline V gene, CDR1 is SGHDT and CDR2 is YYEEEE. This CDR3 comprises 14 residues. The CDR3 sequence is CASSLGSQNTEAFF. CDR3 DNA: TGTGCCAGCAGCTTGGGCAGTCAGAACACTGAAGCTTTCTTT.

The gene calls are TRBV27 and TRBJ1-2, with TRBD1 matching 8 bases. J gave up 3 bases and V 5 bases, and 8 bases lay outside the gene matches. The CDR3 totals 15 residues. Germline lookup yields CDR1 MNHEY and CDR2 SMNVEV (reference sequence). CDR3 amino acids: CASSPQGAPYYGYTF. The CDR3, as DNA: TGTGCCAGCAGTCCTCAGGGGGCTCCCTACTATGGCTACACCTTC.

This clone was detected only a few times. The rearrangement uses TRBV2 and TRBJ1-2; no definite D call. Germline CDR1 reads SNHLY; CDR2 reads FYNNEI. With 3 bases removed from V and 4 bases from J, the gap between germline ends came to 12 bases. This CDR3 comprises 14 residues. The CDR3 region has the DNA TGTGCCAGCAGTGACACCGAAACTACCTATGGCTACACCTTC. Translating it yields CASSDTETTYGYTF. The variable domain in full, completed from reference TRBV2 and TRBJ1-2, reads EPEVTQTPSHQVTQMGQEVILRCVPISNHLYFYWYRQILGQKVEFLVSFYNNEISEKSEIFDDQFSVERPDGSNFTLKIRSTKLEDSAMYFCASSDTETTYGYTFGSGTRLTVV.

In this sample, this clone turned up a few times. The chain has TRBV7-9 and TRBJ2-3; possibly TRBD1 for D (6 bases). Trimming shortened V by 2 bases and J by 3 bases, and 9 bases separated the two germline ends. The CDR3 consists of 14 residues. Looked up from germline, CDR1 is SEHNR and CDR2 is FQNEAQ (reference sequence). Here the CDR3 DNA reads TGTGCCAGCAGCTTACAGCAGGGGACAGATACGCAGTATTTT. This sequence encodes CASSLQQGTDTQYF.

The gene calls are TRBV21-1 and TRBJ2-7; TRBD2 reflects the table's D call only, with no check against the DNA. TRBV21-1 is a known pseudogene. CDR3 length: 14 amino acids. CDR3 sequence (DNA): TGTGCCAGCAGCATAGGACTAGCGGGAACTGAGCAGTACTTC. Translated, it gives CASSIGLAGTEQYF.

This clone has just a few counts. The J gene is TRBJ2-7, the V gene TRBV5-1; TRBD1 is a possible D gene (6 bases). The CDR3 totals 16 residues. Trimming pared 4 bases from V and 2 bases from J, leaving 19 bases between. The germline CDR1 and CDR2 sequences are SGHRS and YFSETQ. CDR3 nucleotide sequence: TGCGCCAGCAGCACCATGGGGGCTACTCAAACCTACGAGCAGTACTTC. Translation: CASSTMGATQTYEQYF.

Here the CDR3 reads CASHRASTDTQYF. CDR3 bases: TGTGCCAGTCACAGGGCTAGCACAGATACGCAGTATTTT. This rearrangement joins TRBV6-5 to TRBJ2-3, with a tentative D call TRBD1 (6 bases). CDR1 and CDR2 from the germline V gene are MNHEY and SVGAGI. The CDR3 has 13 residues. The V and J ends lost 9 bases and 0 bases respectively, with 10 bases between them.

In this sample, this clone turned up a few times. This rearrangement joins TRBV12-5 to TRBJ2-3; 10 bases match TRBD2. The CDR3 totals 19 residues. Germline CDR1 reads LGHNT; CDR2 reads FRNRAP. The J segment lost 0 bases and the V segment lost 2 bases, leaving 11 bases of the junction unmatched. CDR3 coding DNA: TGTGCTAGTGGTTTGTTCTCCCGGGGACTAGCGTATAGCACAGATACGCAGTATTTT. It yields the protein CASGLFSRGLAYSTDTQYF.

CDR3 coding DNA: TGTGCCAGCAGCGTACAGGGAATAGGCTATGGCTACACCTTC. Protein sequence: CASSVQGIGYGYTF. The V gene is TRBV9, the J gene TRBJ1-2; D perhaps matches TRBD1 (5 bases). Germline V gene sequence: CDR1 SGDLS, CDR2 YYNGEE. Between the trimmed V and J ends, which lost 1 base and 4 bases, there was a span of 11 bases. This CDR3 spans 14 amino acids.

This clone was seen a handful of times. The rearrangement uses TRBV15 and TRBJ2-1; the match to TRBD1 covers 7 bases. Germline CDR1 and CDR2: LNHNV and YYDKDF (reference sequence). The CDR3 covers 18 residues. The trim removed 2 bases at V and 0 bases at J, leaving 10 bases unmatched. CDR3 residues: CATSRIPPGQISYNEQFF. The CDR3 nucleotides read TGTGCCACCAGCAGAATTCCGCCGGGACAGATCTCCTACAATGAGCAGTTCTTC. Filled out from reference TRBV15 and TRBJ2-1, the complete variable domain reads DAMVIQNPRYQVTQFGKPVTLSCSQTLNHNVMYWYQQKSSQAPKLLFHYYDKDFNNEADTPDNFQSRRPNTSFCFLDIRSPGLGDTAMYLCATSRIPPGQISYNEQFFGPGTRLTVL.

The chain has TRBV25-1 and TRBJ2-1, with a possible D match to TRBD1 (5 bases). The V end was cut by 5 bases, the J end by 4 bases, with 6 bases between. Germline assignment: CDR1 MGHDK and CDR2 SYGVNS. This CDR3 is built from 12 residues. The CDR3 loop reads CASSRQYNEQFF. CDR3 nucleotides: TGTGCCAGCAGTAGACAGTACAATGAGCAGTTCTTC.

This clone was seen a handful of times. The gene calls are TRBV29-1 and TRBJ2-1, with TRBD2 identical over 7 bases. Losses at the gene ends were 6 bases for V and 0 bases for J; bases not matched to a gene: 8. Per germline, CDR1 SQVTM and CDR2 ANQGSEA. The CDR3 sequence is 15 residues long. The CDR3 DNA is TGCAGCGTAACGAGGGGCGGGGGCTCCTACAATGAGCAGTTCTTC. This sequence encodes CSVTRGGGSYNEQFF.